One and the same sample provided the 8 T cell receptor beta chains below, sequenced in a study of blood T cell repertoires in COVID-19. The method was immunoSEQ multiplex PCR; TCRdb's version includes in-frame clones alone and lacks a portion of them. Here the sample spans roughly 440,000 clones, 70% to 90% being singletons. The sample consisted of peripheral blood. The receptors here all came from a woman between 50 and 59 years old with COVID-19, enrolled during active disease.

The chain recombines TRBV6-5 with TRBJ2-7; the match to TRBD2 covers 9 bases. Germline CDR1 and CDR2: MNHEY and SVGAGI. There are 14 residues in the CDR3. Trimming removed 4 bases from V and 3 bases from J; junction bases left unmatched: 4. CDR3 in DNA: TGTGCCAGCAGTTGGTTAGCGGGGGACTACGAGCAGTACTTC. This sequence encodes CASSWLAGDYEQYF.

The chain combines TRBV10-3 with TRBJ1-6; no firm D call. This CDR3 comprises 15 residues. V was pared by 7 bases and J by 0 bases, with 10 bases between. Germline V CDR1 and CDR2: ENHRY, SYGVKD. The CDR3 bases are TGTGCCATCAACATTGGGAGCTCCTATAATTCACCCCTCCACTTT. This sequence encodes CAINIGSSYNSPLHF.

The chain has TRBV7-9 and TRBJ1-4, with 7 bases lining up with TRBD1. The junction had 8 bases not matched to a gene; V was cut back by 6 bases and J by 4 bases. The CDR3 sequence is 15 residues long. Germline V CDR1 and CDR2: SEHNR, FQNEAQ (reference sequence). The chain's CDR3 is CASRESGQFNEKLFF. The CDR3 coding sequence is TGTGCCAGCAGAGAATCGGGACAGTTTAATGAAAAACTGTTTTTT.

The gene calls are TRBV27 and TRBJ1-6; 8 bases are shared with TRBD1. The trim removed 5 bases at V and 7 bases at J, leaving 13 bases unmatched. The CDR3 has 17 residues. CDR1 and CDR2 from the germline V gene are MNHEY and SMNVEV (reference sequence). The CDR3 coding sequence is TGTGCCAGCAGTGGAGGGGACAGGCATGCTTTCAATTCACCCCTCCACTTT. The encoded protein is CASSGGDRHAFNSPLHF.

The chain carries TRBV6-6 and TRBJ1-4; no firm D call. The CDR3 has 14 residues. V was trimmed by 5 bases and J by 12 bases, leaving 19 bases between them. The germline gives CDR1 MNHNY, CDR2 SVGAGI (reference sequence). In nucleotides, the CDR3 is TGTGCCAGCAGTCCCGGGGATCTTACGTATGAACTGTTTTTT. Translating gives CASSPGDLTYELFF.

This chain joins TRBV5-4 and TRBJ2-7; possible D gene TRBD1, 6 bases. The CDR3 totals 15 residues. The V gene's germline CDR1 is SGHNT and CDR2 YYREEE (reference sequence). V was cut by 4 bases and J by 4 bases, with 18 bases left in between. The CDR3 DNA sequence: TGTGCCAGCAGCCTTGGGACACAGACACCTTACGAGCAGTACTTC. Its protein is CASSLGTQTPYEQYF.

V gene TRBV6-5 combines with J gene TRBJ1-5; D ambiguous. Germline lookup yields CDR1 MNHEY and CDR2 SVGAGI. Trimming took 10 bases from V and 0 from J, leaving 16 bases between them. The CDR3 runs to 15 residues. The CDR3 reads CATHGREGSNQPQHF. CDR3 DNA sequence: TGTGCCACCCACGGAAGGGAGGGTAGCAATCAGCCCCAGCATTTT.

The CDR3 DNA follows: TGCGCCAGCACCGAACTAACCCGCGGAGAGACCCAGTACTTC. Residues: CASTELTRGETQYF. The chain carries TRBV5-1 and TRBJ2-5, with D uncertain. CDR3 length: 14 residues. The germline CDR1 and CDR2 sequences are SGHRS and YFSETQ. Trimming removed 6 bases at V and 4 bases at J, with 16 bases between.